What follows describes a single T cell receptor (beta chain). CDR1 SGDLS and CDR2 YYNGEE come from the germline V gene. The CDR3 spans 12 residues. V lost 4 bases and J lost 6, with 8 bases in between. At sampling all donors were nominally healthy, likely with unrecorded immune exposures. Primers for the PCR totalled 60 Vbeta and 13 Jbeta. Some clones are missing from TCRdb's copy, which holds only in-frame ones; the method was immunoSEQ multiplex PCR. The profile shows 150,000 to 200,000 clones, around nine tenths of them singletons. The sample originates from a study of cytomegalovirus exposure and HLA in healthy donors. Study background: In an early release, HLA-typed donors contributed 90 million or so unique TCR sequences.

Specimen: PBMCs. This chain joins TRBV9 and TRBJ2-1; D is unclear. This receptor was taken from a young woman in good health and CMV-seronegative. In DNA form, the CDR3 reads TGTGCCAGCAGCCCCGACTTCAATGAGCAGTTCTTC. As protein: CASSPDFNEQFF. Drawing the rest from reference TRBV9 and TRBJ2-1, the complete variable domain is DSGVTQTPKHLITATGQRVTLRCSPRSGDLSVYWYQQSLDQGLQFLIQYYNGEERAKGNILERFSAQQFPDLHSELNLSSLELGDSALYFCASSPDFNEQFFGPGTRLTVL.